The present entry profiles one T cell receptor beta chain with its context. V shed 0 bases and J 4 bases; nucleotides not matched to a gene: 2. CDR1 and CDR2 from the germline V gene are GTSNPN and SVGIG (reference sequence). The CDR3 runs 13 residues. In the original processing: Cell counts per sample came from amplifying reference gene primers. This table comes from immunoSEQ multiplex PCR, and its TCRdb copy is limited to in-frame clones, with some not included. The D gene and trimming were derived from the DNA, and the V and J assignments and clone size from that table. The data contain some 72,000 clones, around 89% of them singletons. This entry comes from a study of blood T cell repertoires in COVID-19. For the study at large: Sites in the United States, Italy and Spain provided acute and convalescent COVID-19 samples. The analysed material was cDNA or gDNA that came from T cells, B-cell-depleted T cells, or PBMCs.

What was sequenced was peripheral blood. The chain links TRBV30 to TRBJ1-1; 7 bases match TRBD1. This clonotype originated in a man in his 60s with acute or convalescent COVID-19. The CDR3 DNA reads as TGTGCCTGGAGTGTACAGGGGTCCACTGAAGCTTTCTTT. It encodes CAWSVQGSTEAFF.